The present T cell receptor beta chain was sequenced within a study of response to subunit inactivated influenza vaccine. After removal of 7 bases from V and 2 bases from J, the junction contained 10 bases not matched to a gene. Per the germline V gene, CDR1 is DFQATT and CDR2 is SNEGSKA (reference sequence). The CDR3 has 16 amino acids. The table lists this clonotype with a few counts. TCRdb itself ran the RT-PCR reads through MiXCR, one entry per CDR3 protein. Here the sample spans about 540,000 distinct CDR3 sequences, around a quarter being singletons. The same specimen was also included in a second study, on T cells expressing NK-cell markers. From that study: The TCR beta cDNA came from 5'RACE template switching with UMIs. Restriction of sorting to alpha-beta TCR T cells was accomplished in several experiments using an anti-gamma-delta TCR antibody.

The specimen comprised CD4+ T cells sorted from PBMCs, sampled approximately 12 days after vaccination. This chain connects TRBV20-1 to TRBJ2-6, with 8 bases matching TRBD1. The receptor's source is a man aged 45-65 years who received an inactivated influenza vaccine. CDR3 loop: CSVKGTGRPGANVLTF. DNA for the CDR3: TGCAGTGTCAAAGGGACAGGTCGTCCTGGGGCCAACGTCCTGACTTTC.